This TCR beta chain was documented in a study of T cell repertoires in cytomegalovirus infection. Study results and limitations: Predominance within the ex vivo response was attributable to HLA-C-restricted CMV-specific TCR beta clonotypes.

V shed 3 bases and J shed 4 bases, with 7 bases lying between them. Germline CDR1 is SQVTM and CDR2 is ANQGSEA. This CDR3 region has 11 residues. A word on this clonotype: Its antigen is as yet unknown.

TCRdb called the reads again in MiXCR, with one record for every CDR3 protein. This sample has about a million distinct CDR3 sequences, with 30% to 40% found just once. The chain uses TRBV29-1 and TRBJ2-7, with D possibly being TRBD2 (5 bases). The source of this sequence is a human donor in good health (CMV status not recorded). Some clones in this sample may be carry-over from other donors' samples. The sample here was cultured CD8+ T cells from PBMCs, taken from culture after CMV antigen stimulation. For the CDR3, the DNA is TGCAGCGTTGATTCGGGGTACGAGCAGTACTTC. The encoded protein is CSVDSGYEQYF.